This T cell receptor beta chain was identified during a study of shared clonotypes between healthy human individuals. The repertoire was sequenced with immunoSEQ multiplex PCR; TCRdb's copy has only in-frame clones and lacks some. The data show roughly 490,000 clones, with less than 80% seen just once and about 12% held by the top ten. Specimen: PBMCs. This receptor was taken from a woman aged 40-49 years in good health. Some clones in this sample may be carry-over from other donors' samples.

CDR3 sequence (DNA): TGCGCCAGCCGGTGCGGGGTACCCTCCTACAATGAGCAGTTCTTC. Residues: CASRCGVPSYNEQFF. This chain connects TRBV23-1 to TRBJ2-1, with D perhaps matching TRBD2 (6 bases). TRBV23-1 is classed as an ORF, of uncertain function. Deletions cut 8 bases from V and 0 bases from J, with 14 bases between. The CDR3 totals 15 residues.